This T cell receptor (beta chain) was recorded in a study of T cell changes during pregnancy in multiple sclerosis. CDR1 and CDR2 from the germline V gene are SEHNR and FQNEAQ (reference sequence). Trimming took 5 bases from V and 3 from J, leaving 13 bases between them. CDR3 length: 14 amino acids. Generated by immunoSEQ multiplex PCR, the TCRdb table keeps only in-frame clones and is missing some. Of around 75,000 clones listed, roughly 90% are singletons. Sequencing was performed on CD4+ T cells from peripheral blood mononuclear cells, taken in the third trimester of pregnancy. This clonotype originated in a female donor in good health, enrolled as a control in a pregnancy study. The chain carries TRBV7-9 and TRBJ1-2; D possibly corresponds to TRBD1 (6 bases). The CDR3 reads CASSPGTWDYGYTF. CDR3 in DNA: TGTGCCAGCAGCCCAGGGACATGGGACTATGGCTACACCTTC.